The rows below give T cell receptor beta chains drawn from one sample of a study of T cells in Graves' hyperthyroidism and ophthalmopathy. TCRdb processed the multiplex PCR reads anew with MiXCR; each CDR3 protein has one entry. The sample consists of approximately 400,000 distinct CDR3 sequences, around 18% of them appearing once. The sample was blood. These receptor sequences come from a man aged 18 to 29 with Graves' ophthalmopathy. Each CDR3 is given with its conserved first and last residue. D genes are given only for firm matches. Some rows have no size entry. The others give once, few or many, or a class for an expanded clone.

CDR3 protein,CDR3 DNA,J gene,D gene,clone size,V gene
CATKDSNTGELLF,TGTGCCACCAAGGACAGCAACACCGGGGAGCTGCTTTTT,TRBJ2-2,-,-,TRBV10-3
CASSLGTGYTF,TGTGCCAGCAGCCTCGGGACTGGCTACACCTTC,TRBJ1-2,-,many,TRBV12-3/TRBV12-4
CASSESMNTIYF,TGTGCCAGCAGTGAATCGATGAACACCATATATTTT,TRBJ1-3,-,few,TRBV25-1
CASSAWTAYGYTF,TGTGCCAGCAGTGCCTGGACCGCCTATGGCTACACCTTC,TRBJ1-2,-,many,TRBV2
CASSPRRYRVEFILGNTEAFF,TGCGCCAGCAGCCCCCGCCGGTACCGCGTAGAGTTTATATTGGGGAACACTGAAGCTTTCTTT,TRBJ1-1,-,many,TRBV5-1
CASSLAEGFGMDRYEQYF,TGTGCCAGCAGCTTAGCAGAGGGATTCGGTATGGATCGCTACGAGCAGTACTTC,TRBJ2-7,-,few,TRBV7-9
CATSDPRLSGGALFSSYNEQFF,TGTGCCACCAGTGATCCCCGACTGAGCGGGGGGGCCCTTTTTAGCTCCTACAATGAGCAGTTCTTC,TRBJ2-1,TRBD2,-,TRBV24-1
CASSLMARGVTDTQYF,TGTGCCAGCAGCTTAATGGCCCGGGGGGTCACAGATACGCAGTATTTT,TRBJ2-3,TRBD2,-,TRBV7-3
CASSRDTVGTEAFF,TGTGCCAGCAGCCGGGACACGGTAGGCACTGAAGCTTTCTTT,TRBJ1-1,-,many,TRBV6-2/TRBV6-3
CASSYNEGGQPQHF,TGTGCCAGCAGTTACAACGAGGGAGGTCAGCCCCAGCATTTT,TRBJ1-5,-,many,TRBV6-6
CASSLGSATLNTEAFF,TGTGCCAGCAGCTTGGGTTCGGCAACTTTGAACACTGAAGCTTTCTTT,TRBJ1-1,-,many,TRBV5-8
CASSQAGLVGNNEQFF,TGTGCCAGCAGCCAGGCCGGACTAGTTGGGAACAATGAGCAGTTCTTC,TRBJ2-1,TRBD2,many,TRBV7-9
CASSYPGLYGYTF,TGTGCCAGCAGTTATCCGGGTCTCTATGGCTACACCTTC,TRBJ1-2,-,-,TRBV6-5
CASSETGMGNTIYF,TGTGCCAGCAGTGAGACAGGAATGGGAAACACCATATATTTT,TRBJ1-3,-,few,TRBV6-1
CASSPPAGQHYNEQFF,TGTGCCAGCAGCCCGCCGGCGGGACAGCACTACAATGAGCAGTTCTTC,TRBJ2-1,-,many,TRBV3-1
CSARDGQRYGYTF,TGCAGTGCTAGAGATGGGCAGAGATATGGCTACACCTTC,TRBJ1-2,-,many,TRBV20-1
CASSYYPAGGLNEQFF,TGTGCCAGCAGTTACTATCCGGCGGGGGGGCTCAATGAGCAGTTCTTC,TRBJ2-1,TRBD2,many,TRBV6-5
CASSLTGDRGPHEQYF,TGTGCCAGCAGTCTCACCGGGGACAGGGGGCCCCACGAGCAGTACTTC,TRBJ2-7,TRBD1,-,TRBV9
CASSRDSSGGRETQYF,TGTGCCAGCAGTCGGGACTCTAGCGGGGGCCGAGAGACCCAGTACTTC,TRBJ2-5,TRBD2,many,TRBV7-9
CASHLPGVTNTGELFF,TGTGCCAGCCACCTTCCAGGGGTAACGAACACCGGGGAGCTGTTTTTT,TRBJ2-2,-,few,TRBV6-1
CASSAGTQNQPQHF,TGTGCCAGCTCAGCGGGCACACAGAATCAGCCCCAGCATTTT,TRBJ1-5,-,many,TRBV18
CASSLDDMNTEAFF,TGCGCCAGCAGCTTGGATGATATGAACACTGAAGCTTTCTTT,TRBJ1-1,-,many,TRBV5-1
CASSYAGGPTFKPSTDTQYF,TGTGCCAGCAGTTACGCTGGGGGACCTACTTTTAAGCCTAGCACAGATACGCAGTATTTT,TRBJ2-3,-,many,TRBV6-5
CASSPGGREQETQYF,TGTGCCAGCAGCCCGGGTGGGCGGGAACAAGAGACCCAGTACTTC,TRBJ2-5,-,many,TRBV7-9
CASSEAGHTEAFF,TGTGCCAGCAGTGAAGCGGGACACACTGAAGCTTTCTTT,TRBJ1-1,-,many,TRBV6-1
CASSVGPYGDEQYF,TGTGCCAGTAGCGTAGGGCCCTATGGGGACGAGCAGTACTTC,TRBJ2-7,-,-,TRBV19
CASRRGGDTDTQYF,TGTGCCAGCCGCCGAGGGGGGGACACAGATACGCAGTATTTT,TRBJ2-3,-,many,TRBV2
CASSYGSSTEAFF,TGCGCCAGCAGCTATGGGAGCAGCACTGAAGCTTTCTTT,TRBJ1-1,-,many,TRBV5-1
CASSLWAVGGDEQFF,TGTGCCAGCAGCTTATGGGCAGTCGGGGGGGATGAGCAGTTCTTC,TRBJ2-1,TRBD2,many,TRBV7-9
CASRRTPGETQYF,TGTGCCAGTAGGAGGACCCCAGGGGAGACCCAGTACTTC,TRBJ2-5,-,few,TRBV19
CASSSQLEQYF,TGTGCCAGCAGCTCACAGCTCGAGCAGTACTTC,TRBJ2-7,-,-,TRBV7-2